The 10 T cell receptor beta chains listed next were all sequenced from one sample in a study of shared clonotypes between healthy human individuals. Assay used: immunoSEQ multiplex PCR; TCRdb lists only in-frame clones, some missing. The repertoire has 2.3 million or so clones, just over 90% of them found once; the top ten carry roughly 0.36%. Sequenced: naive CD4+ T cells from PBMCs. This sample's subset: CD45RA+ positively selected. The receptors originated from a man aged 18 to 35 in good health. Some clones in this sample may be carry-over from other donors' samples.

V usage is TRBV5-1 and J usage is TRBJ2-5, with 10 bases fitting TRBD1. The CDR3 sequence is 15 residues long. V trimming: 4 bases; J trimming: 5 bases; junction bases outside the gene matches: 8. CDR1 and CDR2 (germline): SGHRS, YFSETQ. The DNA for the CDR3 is TGCGCCAGCAGCCTCCGGGACAGGGGTGTGGAGACCCAGTACTTC. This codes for CASSLRDRGVETQYF.

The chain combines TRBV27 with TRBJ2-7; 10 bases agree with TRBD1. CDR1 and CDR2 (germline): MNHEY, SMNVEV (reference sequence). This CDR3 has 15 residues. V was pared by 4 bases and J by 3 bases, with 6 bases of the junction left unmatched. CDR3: CASSYRDRGGYEQYF. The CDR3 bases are TGTGCCAGCAGTTATCGGGACAGGGGAGGCTACGAGCAGTACTTC.

The CDR3 nucleotides are TGCGCCAGCCGACCGGGCGGTGAGCAGTTCTTC. Translated, it gives CASRPGGEQFF. J is TRBJ2-1 and V is TRBV5-1; D is ambiguous. Germline lookup yields CDR1 SGHRS and CDR2 YFSETQ. There are 11 residues in the CDR3. V lost 7 bases and J lost 9, with 11 bases in between.

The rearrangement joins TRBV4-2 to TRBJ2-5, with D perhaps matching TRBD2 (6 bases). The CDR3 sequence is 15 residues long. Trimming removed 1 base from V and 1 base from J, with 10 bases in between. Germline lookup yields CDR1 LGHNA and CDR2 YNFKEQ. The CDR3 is CASSQGAGIQETQYF. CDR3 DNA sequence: TGTGCCAGCAGCCAAGGGGCGGGGATCCAAGAGACCCAGTACTTC.

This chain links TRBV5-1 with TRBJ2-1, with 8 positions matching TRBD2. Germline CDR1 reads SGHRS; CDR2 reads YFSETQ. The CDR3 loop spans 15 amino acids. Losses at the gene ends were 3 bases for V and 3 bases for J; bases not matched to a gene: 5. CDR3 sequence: CASSYSGAGYNEQFF. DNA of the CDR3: TGCGCCAGCAGCTATAGCGGGGCAGGCTACAATGAGCAGTTCTTC.

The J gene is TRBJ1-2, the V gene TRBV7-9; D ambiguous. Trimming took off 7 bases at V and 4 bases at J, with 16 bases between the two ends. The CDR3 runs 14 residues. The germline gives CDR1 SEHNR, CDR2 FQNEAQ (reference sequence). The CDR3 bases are TGTGCCAGCACCCGGACCGATACGACCTATGGCTACACCTTC. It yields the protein CASTRTDTTYGYTF.

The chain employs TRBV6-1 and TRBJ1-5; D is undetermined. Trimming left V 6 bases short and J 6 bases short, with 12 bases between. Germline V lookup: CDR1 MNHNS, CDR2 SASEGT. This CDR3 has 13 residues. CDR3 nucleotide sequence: TGTGCCAGCAGCTACGAAGGGAGTCAGCCCCAGCATTTT. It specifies CASSYEGSQPQHF.

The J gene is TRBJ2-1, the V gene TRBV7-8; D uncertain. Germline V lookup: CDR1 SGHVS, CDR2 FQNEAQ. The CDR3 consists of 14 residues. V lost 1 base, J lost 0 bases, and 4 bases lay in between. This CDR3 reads CASSLVSSYNEQFF. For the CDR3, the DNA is TGTGCCAGCAGCTTAGTTAGCTCCTACAATGAGCAGTTCTTC. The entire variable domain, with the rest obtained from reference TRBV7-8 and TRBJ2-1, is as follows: GAGVSQSPRYKVAKRGQDVALRCDPISGHVSLFWYQQALGQGPEFLTYFQNEAQLDKSGLPSDRFFAERPEGSVSTLKIQRTQQEDSAVYLCASSLVSSYNEQFFGPGTRLTVL.

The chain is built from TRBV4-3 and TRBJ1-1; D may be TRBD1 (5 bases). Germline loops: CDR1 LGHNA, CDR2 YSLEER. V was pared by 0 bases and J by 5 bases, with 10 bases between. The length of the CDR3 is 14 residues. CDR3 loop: CASSQEVQGTEAFF. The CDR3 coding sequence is TGCGCCAGCAGCCAAGAAGTGCAGGGAACTGAAGCTTTCTTT.

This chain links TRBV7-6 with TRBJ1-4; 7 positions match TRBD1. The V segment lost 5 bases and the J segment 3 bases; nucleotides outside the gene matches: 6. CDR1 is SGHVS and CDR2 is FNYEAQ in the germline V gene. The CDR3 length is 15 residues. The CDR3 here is CASSPSTGPNEKLFF. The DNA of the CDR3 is TGTGCCAGCAGCCCGTCGACAGGGCCTAATGAAAAACTGTTTTTT.